The rows below give T cell receptor beta chains drawn from one sample of a study of blood T cell repertoires in COVID-19. Sequencing used immunoSEQ multiplex PCR; TCRdb keeps in-frame clones, though not all of them. The repertoire holds approximately 180,000 clones, with roughly 80% as singletons. The sample taken for sequencing was peripheral blood. Receptor source: a woman aged 70 to 79 with acute or convalescent COVID-19. CDR3s include the opening cysteine and the closing phenylalanine or tryptophan. The D gene is left open where the match is weak. Clone size appears in some rows only: once, few, many, or a class for an expanded clone.

J	size	D	V	DNA	CDR3
TRBJ2-1	once	TRBD2	TRBV15	TGTGCCACCACCCCAAAGCGGGAGGGATACAATGAGCAGTTCTTC	CATTPKREGYNEQFF
TRBJ1-3	-	-	TRBV4-3	TGCGCCAGCAGCCACCAAGACAGCTCCGTCTCTGGAAACACCATATATTTT	CASSHQDSSVSGNTIYF
TRBJ1-5	-	-	TRBV5-5	TGTGCCAGCACCGAACAGGCGTCGATCAATCAGCCCCAGCATTTT	CASTEQASINQPQHF
TRBJ1-6	-	-	TRBV30	TGTGCCTGGAGTCCGAGCGAGAATTCACCCCTCCACTTT	CAWSPSENSPLHF
TRBJ1-1	few	-	TRBV9	TGTGCCAGCAGCCCCGGGGAGAAGAACACTGAAGCTTTCTTT	CASSPGEKNTEAFF
TRBJ1-1	-	TRBD1	TRBV7-9	TGTGCCAGCAGCCCGGACAGGGCGTACACTGAAGCTTTCTTT	CASSPDRAYTEAFF
TRBJ1-1	-	TRBD1	TRBV6-5	TGTGCCAGCAGTTCGACAGGGATGAACACTGAAGCTTTCTTT	CASSSTGMNTEAFF
TRBJ1-1	-	-	TRBV30	TGTGCCTGGAGTGTATTCATTGGGGCCACTGAAGCTTTCTTT	CAWSVFIGATEAFF
TRBJ1-6	-	-	TRBV28	TGTGCCAGCAGCTATTCGACGGGGAACTCACCCCTCCACTTT	CASSYSTGNSPLHF
TRBJ2-3	-	TRBD2	TRBV6-6	TGTGCCAGCAGATCAACCGGGACTAGCGCAGATACGCAGTATTTT	CASRSTGTSADTQYF
TRBJ1-1	-	TRBD1	TRBV3-1/TRBV3-2	TGTGCCAGCAGCCAAGGTAACAGGGGACCTACCATGAACACTGAAGCTTTCTTT	CASSQGNRGPTMNTEAFF
TRBJ1-5	-	TRBD1	TRBV6-6	TGTGCCAGCAGTTACGGGACAGGGGTGAGCAATCAGCCCCAGCATTTT	CASSYGTGVSNQPQHF
TRBJ2-6	-	TRBD1	TRBV28	TGTGCCAGCAGTGGGGGGACAGGGACTGGGGCCAACGTCCTGACTTTC	CASSGGTGTGANVLTF
TRBJ2-2	-	TRBD1	TRBV19	TGTGCCAGTAGTACCTGGGACAGGGGAGAGGAGCTGTTTTTT	CASSTWDRGEELFF
TRBJ2-1	-	-	TRBV4-2	TGTGCCAGCAGCATCAGGACAGACTCCTACAATGAGCAGTTCTTC	CASSIRTDSYNEQFF
TRBJ2-7	-	TRBD2	TRBV4-1	TGCGCCAGCAGCCCCTGGCTAGCGGGGGACTACGAGCAGTACTTC	CASSPWLAGDYEQYF
TRBJ1-6	-	-	TRBV3-1/TRBV3-2	TGTGCCAGCAGCCACGGGACTGACCGCTATAATTCACCCCTCCACTTT	CASSHGTDRYNSPLHF
TRBJ1-1	-	-	TRBV27	TGTGCCAGCAGACGTCTCACAGGGTCCACTGAAGCTTTCTTT	CASRRLTGSTEAFF
TRBJ2-5	-	TRBD2	TRBV4-1	TGCGCCAGCAGCCGTAGCGGGAGTGGAGAGACCCAGTACTTC	CASSRSGSGETQYF
TRBJ1-3	-	-	TRBV29-1	TGCAGCGTTGAAGATTTCTCGGGGAGGCAGGGAGGTGGAAACACCATATATTTT	CSVEDFSGRQGGGNTIYF
TRBJ1-4	-	TRBD1	TRBV28	TGTGCCAGCAGTTCTTCCGGGACAGGGGTGGAAAAACTGTTTTTT	CASSSSGTGVEKLFF
TRBJ1-1	-	-	TRBV6-6	TGTGCCAGCAGCCTATTCCGCTCCCATATGAACACTGAAGCTTTCTTT	CASSLFRSHMNTEAFF
TRBJ1-3	-	TRBD1	TRBV5-1	TGCGCCAGCAGCTTGGCCGTCGGACAGGGGGTGGGCAACACCATATATTTT	CASSLAVGQGVGNTIYF